A single TCR beta chain is shown here with its context. What it binds is unknown. One end of the junction varies from germline; a read error may be responsible. This entry belongs to a study of CD8+ T cells in alopecia areata. Turning to the study itself: Tofacitinib ran for 6 to 18 months before 6 months off drug. Regarding the study as a whole: Under tofacitinib, numerous expanded lesional clonotypes remained detectable in scalp and blood.

The sample's treatment: oral pan-JAK inhibitor, 5-10 mg twice daily. Peripheral blood, together with lesional scalp punch biopsies, was collected from alopecia areata patients. Investigators isolated RNA and reverse transcribed it into cDNA to act as the sequencing template. Using immunoSEQ multiplex PCR, the repertoire was profiled, and TCRdb retains in-frame clones only, with some absent. Of about 150,000 clones in the sample, about 51% were seen once. This TCR was sampled from a human donor with alopecia areata. This specimen consisted of CD8+ T cells sorted from blood, obtained at week 4, from a patient treated with tofacitinib.

CDR3 amino acids: CASSPPGDTGELFF. CDR3 nucleotides: TGCGCCAGCAGCCCCCCTGGCGACACCGGGGAGCTGTTTTTT. This sequence joins TRBV5-4 and TRBJ2-2; D unclear. The CDR3 runs to 14 residues. Germline CDR1 is SGHNT and CDR2 is YYREEE (reference sequence).